The source of this TCR beta chain is a study of T-cell reconstitution after alpha-beta-depleted transplantation in children. Regarding the study as a whole: After transplant, at about two months, alpha-beta T cells were reportedly derived from several hundred expanded graft clones. A year had passed since transplant, and T-cell counts and diversity by then came mostly from newly produced T cells.

Note on this clonotype: What it binds is unknown. Germline and junction disagree at one end, which may indicate a read error.

Per germline, CDR1 SGHDT and CDR2 YYEEEE. The CDR3 is made up of 17 amino acids. Researchers prepared the TCRbeta library using unique molecular identifiers, the study reports. TCRdb used MiXCR to reprocess the PCR reads, holding one entry per CDR3 protein. In the table there are some 140,000 distinct CDR3 sequences, about 9.6% of which are singletons. Source: PBMCs, mostly from graft donor cells, taken 180 days after TCRalphabeta/CD19-depleted stem cell transplant. This chain connects TRBV5-6 to TRBJ2-6; tentative D call: TRBD1 (6 bases). The TCR originated in a girl under two years old who had a stem cell transplant for combined immunodeficiency, so the T cells may come from the graft donor. The CDR3 is CASSLYSGEPGANGLTF. The CDR3 region has the DNA TGTGCCAGCAGCTTGTATTCAGGGGAGCCTGGGGCCAACGGCCTGACTTTC.